This record looks at one T cell receptor (beta chain) sequence and its context. Antigen unknown. It may be a read error: a sequence one base away is much more abundant. The sample originates from a study of immune heterogeneity within non-small cell lung tumors. Broader study findings: Different tumor locations in one patient shared dominant CDR3 beta clonotypes yet harbored unique high-frequency clones. Local T-cell clonality tracked local tumor mutational burden; the correlation was moderate but significant (R about 0.37).

TCRs were amplified from around 660 ng gDNA of bulk tumor per sample. During surgery, several far-apart biopsies were obtained from every primary tumor. Undergoing curative surgery were patients whose non-small cell lung cancer was untreated and newly diagnosed. Multiplex PCR employing 32 V and 13 J primers generated amplicons of the TCR beta CDR3. One entry per CDR3 protein results from TCRdb running MiXCR on the multiplex PCR reads. This sample has fewer than 25,000 distinct CDR3 sequences, with over 25% found just once. Germline-derived CDR1 and CDR2 are SGHNT and YENEEA. The CDR3 has 13 amino acids. V lost 9 bases, J lost 15 bases, and 24 bases lay in between.

Sequencing input: lung tumor tissue. This clonotype originated in a man in his forties or fifties with non-small cell lung cancer. The genes are TRBV11-3 and TRBJ2-1, with unresolved D. The CDR3 region is CARSRTTNSGPFF. DNA of the CDR3: TGTGCCAGAAGCCGAACGACAAATTCCGGGCCGTTCTTC.